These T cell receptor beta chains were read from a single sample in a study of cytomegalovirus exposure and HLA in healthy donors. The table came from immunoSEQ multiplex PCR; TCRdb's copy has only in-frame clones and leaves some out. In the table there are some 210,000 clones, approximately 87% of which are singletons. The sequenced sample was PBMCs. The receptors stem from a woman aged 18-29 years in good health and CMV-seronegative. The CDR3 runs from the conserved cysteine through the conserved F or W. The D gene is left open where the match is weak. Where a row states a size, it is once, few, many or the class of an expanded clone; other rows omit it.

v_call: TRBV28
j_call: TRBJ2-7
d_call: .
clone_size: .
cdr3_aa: CASTEGYSSYEQYF
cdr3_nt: TGTGCCAGCACCGAAGGGTACAGTTCCTACGAGCAGTACTTC

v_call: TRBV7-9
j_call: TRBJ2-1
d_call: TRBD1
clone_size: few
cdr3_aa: CASRRQGGDEQFF
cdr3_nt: TGTGCCAGCAGGAGACAGGGCGGCGATGAGCAGTTCTTC

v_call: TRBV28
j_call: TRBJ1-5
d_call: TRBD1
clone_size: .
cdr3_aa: CASSRQGRDQPQHF
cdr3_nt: TGTGCCAGCAGTAGACAGGGAAGGGATCAGCCCCAGCATTTT

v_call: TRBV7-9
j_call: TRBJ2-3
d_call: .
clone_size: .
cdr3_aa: CASSSSNTQYF
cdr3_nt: TGTGCCAGCAGCTCCTCTAATACGCAGTATTTT

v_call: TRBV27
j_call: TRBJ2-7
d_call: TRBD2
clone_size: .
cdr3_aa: CASSLSQRDYEQYF
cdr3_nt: TGTGCCAGCAGCCTGAGCCAGCGGGATTACGAGCAGTACTTC

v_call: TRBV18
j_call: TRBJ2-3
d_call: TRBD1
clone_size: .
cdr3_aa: CASSSGQGMTDTQYF
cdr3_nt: TGTGCCAGCTCATCGGGACAGGGAATGACAGATACGCAGTATTTT

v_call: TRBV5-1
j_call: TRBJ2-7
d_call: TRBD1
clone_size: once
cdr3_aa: CASSASLQGALTYEQYF
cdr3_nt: TGCGCCAGCAGCGCATCATTACAGGGGGCACTCACCTACGAGCAGTACTTC

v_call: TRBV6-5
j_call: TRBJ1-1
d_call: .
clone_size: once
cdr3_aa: CASSYSVGVTEAFF
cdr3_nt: TGTGCCAGCAGTTACTCGGTCGGGGTCACTGAAGCTTTCTTT

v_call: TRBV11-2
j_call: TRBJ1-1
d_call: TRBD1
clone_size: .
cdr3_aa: CASSDGTDRGTEAFF
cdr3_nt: TGTGCCAGCAGCGACGGAACAGACAGGGGAACTGAAGCTTTCTTT

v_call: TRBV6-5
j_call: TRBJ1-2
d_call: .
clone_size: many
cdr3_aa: CASSNRVGGYTF
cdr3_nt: TGTGCCAGCAGCAATAGGGTAGGCGGCTACACCTTC

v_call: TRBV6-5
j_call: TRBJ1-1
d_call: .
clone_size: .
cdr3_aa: CASSYSSGYWRAFF
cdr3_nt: TGTGCCAGCAGTTACTCGTCAGGATATTGGCGAGCTTTCTTT

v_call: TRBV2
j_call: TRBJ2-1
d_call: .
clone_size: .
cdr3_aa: CASGDNEQFF
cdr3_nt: TGTGCCAGCGGAGACAATGAGCAGTTCTTC

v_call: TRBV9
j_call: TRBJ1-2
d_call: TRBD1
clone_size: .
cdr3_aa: CASSAGTGVGYGYTF
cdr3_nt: TGTGCCAGCAGCGCAGGGACAGGGGTGGGCTATGGCTACACCTTC

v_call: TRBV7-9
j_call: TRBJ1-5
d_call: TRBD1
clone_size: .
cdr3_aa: CASSHRDRGGGNQPQHF
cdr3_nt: TGTGCCAGCAGCCACCGGGACAGGGGTGGTGGCAATCAGCCCCAGCATTTT

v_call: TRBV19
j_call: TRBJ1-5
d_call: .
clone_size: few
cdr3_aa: CASTSLGVFSNQPQHF
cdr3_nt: TGTGCCAGTACGTCGCTTGGGGTTTTCAGCAATCAGCCCCAGCATTTT

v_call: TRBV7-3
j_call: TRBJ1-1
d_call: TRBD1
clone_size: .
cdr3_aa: CASSKGQPGTEAFF
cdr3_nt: TGTGCCAGCAGCAAGGGACAGCCGGGCACTGAAGCTTTCTTT

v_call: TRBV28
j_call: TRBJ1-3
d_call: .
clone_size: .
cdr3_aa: CASSLGATGGNTIYF
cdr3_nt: TGTGCCAGCAGTTTGGGGGCCACAGGGGGAAACACCATATATTTT

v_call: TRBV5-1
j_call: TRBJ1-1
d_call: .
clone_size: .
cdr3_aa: CASSLDGGEEAFF
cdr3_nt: TGCGCCAGCAGCTTGGATGGCGGGGAGGAAGCTTTCTTT

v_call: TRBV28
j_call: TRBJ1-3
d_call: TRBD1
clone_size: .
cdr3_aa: CASRLQGANTIYF
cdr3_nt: TGTGCCAGCAGACTACAGGGGGCAAACACCATATATTTT

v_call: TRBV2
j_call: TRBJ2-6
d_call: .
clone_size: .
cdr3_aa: CASSGGLDSGANVLTF
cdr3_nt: TGTGCCAGCAGTGGAGGACTGGATTCTGGGGCCAACGTCCTGACTTTC